This TCR beta chain was identified in a study of T cell changes during pregnancy in multiple sclerosis. CDR1 is LGHNA and CDR2 is YSLEER in the germline V gene. The V gene end was trimmed by 1 base and the J gene end by 6 bases; junction bases not matched to a gene: 5. There are 15 residues in the CDR3. Sequencing was performed with immunoSEQ multiplex PCR; in TCRdb, only in-frame clones are kept and a portion is missing. The data contain 35,000 to 55,000 clones, roughly 91% of them singletons. The rearrangement links TRBV4-3 to TRBJ2-1, with 8 nucleotides matching TRBD2. This sample comprised CD8+ T cells from peripheral blood mononuclear cells, obtained after pregnancy. The source is a female donor in good health, enrolled as a control in a pregnancy study. This chain's CDR3 is CASSQGERGGNEQFF. The CDR3 DNA reads as TGCGCCAGCAGCCAAGGAGAACGGGGGGGCAATGAGCAGTTCTTC.